The 27 T cell receptor beta chains listed next were all sequenced from one sample in a study of metastatic and nonmetastatic thyroid tumors. All patients were treatment-naive before thyroid surgery. TCRdb reanalyzed the PCR reads via MiXCR. The sample has roughly 18,000 clones; roughly 36% are singletons. Material for sequencing was tumor tissue. These receptors were collected from a male donor with papillary thyroid cancer or a benign thyroid nodule (not recorded which). Some clones in this sample may be carry-over from other donors' samples.

This clone was seen ten or more times. The chain links TRBV18 to TRBJ2-7, with D maybe TRBD2 (6 bases). Germline CDR1 reads KGHSH; CDR2 reads LQKENI. V lost 3 bases, J lost 6 bases, and 15 bases lay in between. The CDR3 totals 14 residues. The CDR3 nucleotides read TGTGCCAGCTCACCCGGGACTCCCGGTCTCGAGCAGTACTTC. Amino acid sequence: CASSPGTPGLEQYF. The whole variable domain, filled in from reference TRBV18 and TRBJ2-7, reads NAGVMQNPRHLVRRRGQEARLRCSPMKGHSHVYWYRQLPEEGLKFMVYLQKENIIDESGMPKERFSAEFPKEGPSILRIQQVVRGDSAAYFCASSPGTPGLEQYFGPGTRLTVT.

The rearrangement links TRBV27 to TRBJ2-1; D not resolved. The CDR3 is 15 amino acids. Trimming shortened V by 3 bases and J by 5 bases, and 14 bases separated the two germline ends. Germline V gene lookup returns CDR1 MNHEY and CDR2 SMNVEV (reference sequence). The CDR3 spells CASSFDFGMDNEQFF. In nucleotides, the CDR3 is TGTGCCAGCAGTTTCGATTTCGGTATGGACAATGAGCAGTTCTTC.

This clone was seen ten or more times. V and J are TRBV3-1 and TRBJ1-5; D remains unclear. V was clipped by 3 bases and J by 0 bases, with 6 bases between them. CDR1 is LGHDT, CDR2 YNNKEL, per germline (reference sequence). The CDR3 has 14 residues. CDR3 nucleotide sequence: TGTGCCAGCAGCCAGGGCGGTAGCAATCAGCCCCAGCATTTT. Translating gives CASSQGGSNQPQHF.

This chain joins TRBV6-1 and TRBJ1-1; tentatively, D is TRBD1 (5 bases). In germline, CDR1 is MNHNS, CDR2 SASEGT. The CDR3 sequence is 14 residues long. V lost 6 bases, J lost 13 bases, and 24 bases lay in between. Written as DNA, the CDR3 is TGTGCCAGCAGCCAAACGGGGACTCCAGAGTTCTGTTTCTTT. Translation gives CASSQTGTPEFCFF.

This clone was seen more than once but under ten times. A read error may be the cause here, since a much bigger clone is one base away. This chain links TRBV4-1 with TRBJ1-1; a possible D gene is TRBD1 (6 bases). Germline loops: CDR1 MGHRA, CDR2 YSYEKL. This CDR3 region has 15 residues. CDR3 nucleotides: TGCGCCAGCAGCCGGACAGAAGATATGAACACTGAAGCTCTCTTT. This codes for CASSRTEDMNTEALF.

About this clone itself: The same CDR3 is also encoded by other DNA sequences in this sample. V is TRBV6-1 and J is TRBJ1-4; maybe TRBD1 (5 bases). The V end was cut by 2 bases, the J end by 3 bases, with 16 bases between. Germline CDR1 and CDR2: MNHNS and SASEGT. The CDR3 loop spans 17 amino acids. The CDR3 is CASSETGGAGSNEKLFF. The DNA for the CDR3 is TGTGCCAGCAGTGAAACTGGAGGGGCAGGATCTAATGAAAAACTGTTTTTT.

The chain is built from TRBV20-1 and TRBJ2-3; no definite D call. Between the trimmed V and J ends, which lost 5 bases and 5 bases, there was a span of 5 bases. Germline V gives CDR1 DFQATT, CDR2 SNEGSKA (reference sequence). This CDR3 comprises 10 residues. CDR3 sequence (DNA): TGCAGTGCTGAAGTAGATACGCAGTATTTT. Protein product: CSAEVDTQYF.

This clone was counted only a few times. At one end, the junction sequence differs from germline, possibly due to a read error. This chain uses TRBV6-1 with TRBJ1-2; possible D gene TRBD1, 5 bases. Germline CDR1 MNHNS, CDR2 SASEGT. This CDR3 is 13 amino acids long. Here the CDR3 reads CASSKGLLYGNTF. The CDR3 DNA reads as TGTGCCAGCAGTAAGGGACTTCTCTATGGCAACACCTTC.

The chain recombines TRBV7-2 with TRBJ2-7; D remains unclear. V dropped 1 base and J dropped 4 bases, with 11 bases sitting between them. CDR3 length: 14 residues. CDR1 and CDR2 (germline): SGHTA, FQGNSA. The chain's CDR3 is CASSLGTVTYEQYF. The CDR3 DNA is TGTGCCAGCAGCTTAGGCACTGTGACGTACGAGCAGTACTTC. Combining the CDR3 with reference TRBV7-2 and TRBJ2-7 gives the whole variable domain GAGVSQSPSNKVTEKGKDVELRCDPISGHTALYWYRQSLGQGLEFLIYFQGNSAPDKSGLPSDRFSAERTGGSVSTLTIQRTQQEDSAVYLCASSLGTVTYEQYFGPGTRLTVT.

In this sample, this clone turned up a few times. Sequence at one end of the junction differs from germline and may be a read error. The rearrangement uses TRBV6-1 and TRBJ2-7, with 8 positions matching TRBD1. Germline V CDR1 and CDR2: MNHNS, SASEGT. The CDR3 has 15 residues. CDR3 residues: CANSETPRDRGEQYF. In DNA, the CDR3 is TGTGCCAACAGTGAAACCCCCCGAGACAGGGGTGAGCAGTACTTC.

This chain connects TRBV14 to TRBJ1-1; D is uncertain. V was clipped by 3 bases and J by 4 bases, with 15 bases between them. The CDR3 is 15 residues long. Germline CDR1 SGHDN, CDR2 FVKESK. CDR3 region: CASSQGPWMGTEAFF. The CDR3 DNA follows: TGTGCCAGCAGCCAGGGTCCCTGGATGGGCACTGAAGCTTTCTTT.

This clone turned up a few times. The rearrangement uses TRBV6-1 and TRBJ1-5; tentative D call: TRBD1 (6 bases). The germline V and J ends were trimmed by 6 bases and 6 bases, with 12 bases remaining between them. The CDR3 extends over 13 amino acids. CDR1 MNHNS and CDR2 SASEGT come from the germline V gene. The CDR3 spells CASRRGDAQPQHF. CDR3 nucleotides: TGTGCCAGCAGGAGGGGGGATGCTCAGCCCCAGCATTTT.

The J gene is TRBJ2-3, the V gene TRBV24-1; D might be TRBD2 (7 bases). Deletions cut 0 bases from V and 2 bases from J, with 17 bases between. The CDR3 runs to 18 residues. CDR1 is KGHDR, CDR2 SFDVKD, per germline. CDR3 in amino acids: CATSDLPRGAVDTDTQYF. The CDR3 DNA sequence: TGTGCCACCAGTGATTTGCCCCGGGGGGCGGTTGACACAGATACGCAGTATTTT.

In its sample, this clone was seen a few times. This could be a read error, since a much larger clone is one nucleotide away. The gene calls are TRBV13 and TRBJ2-1; no reliable D call. V lost 7 bases and J 10 bases, leaving 17 bases between the germline ends. The CDR3 loop spans 13 amino acids. In germline, CDR1 is PRHDT, CDR2 FYEKMQ (reference sequence). The CDR3 spells CASISLARKEQFF. The DNA for the CDR3 is TGTGCCAGCATCTCCCTCGCGCGAAAGGAGCAGTTCTTC.

This rearrangement joins TRBV27 to TRBJ1-6, with D unresolved. Trimming removed 6 bases from V and 10 bases from J, with 22 bases in between. The germline gives CDR1 MNHEY, CDR2 SMNVEV (reference sequence). This CDR3 region has 16 residues. CDR3 coding DNA: TGTGCCAGCAGCCCACCAGCAAACCCAGTAGGATCACCCCTCCACTTT. Its protein product is CASSPPANPVGSPLHF.

Details on this clone: One end of the junction does not line up with germline, which may come from a read error. The chain links TRBV20-1 to TRBJ1-2; D may be TRBD1 (6 bases). CDR1 is DFQATT and CDR2 is SNEGSKA in the germline V gene (reference sequence). This CDR3 comprises 14 residues. DNA for the CDR3: TGCAGTTCTAGAGATCAGGGGCTCGACAATGGCTACACCTTC. Translation gives CSSRDQGLDNGYTF.

The rearrangement joins TRBV5-1 to TRBJ2-7; TRBD2 matches 8 bases. CDR3 length: 18 amino acids. Germline assignment: CDR1 SGHRS and CDR2 YFSETQ. The V gene end was trimmed by 3 bases and the J gene end by 5 bases; junction bases not matched to a gene: 19. For the CDR3, the DNA is TGCGCCAGCAGCTCCCATCACCAACTAGCGGTGGCCCTAGACGAGCAGTACTTC. Translation: CASSSHHQLAVALDEQYF.

This clone was seen more than once but under ten times. Other DNA sequences in this sample translate to the same CDR3. The chain links TRBV5-6 to TRBJ2-2, with 8 positions matching TRBD1. The length of the CDR3 is 16 residues. With V trimmed by 4 bases and J by 4 bases, 9 bases remained unmatched. Germline V gene data show CDR1 as SGHDT and CDR2 as YYEEEE. The CDR3 bases are TGTGCCAGCAGCCGCGTGACAGGGGCTCCCACCGGGGAGCTGTTTTTT. Protein product: CASSRVTGAPTGELFF.

The CDR3 loop is CASTAGRGLNEQYF. The CDR3, as DNA: TGTGCCAGCACGGCGGGGAGGGGCCTCAACGAGCAGTACTTC. The chain is built from TRBV2 and TRBJ2-7; 7 bases match TRBD2. J gave up 5 bases and V 7 bases, and 11 bases lay outside the gene matches. Germline assignment: CDR1 SNHLY and CDR2 FYNNEI. The CDR3 length is 14 residues. Combining the CDR3 with reference TRBV2 and TRBJ2-7 gives the whole variable domain EPEVTQTPSHQVTQMGQEVILRCVPISNHLYFYWYRQILGQKVEFLVSFYNNEISEKSEIFDDQFSVERPDGSNFTLKIRSTKLEDSAMYFCASTAGRGLNEQYFGPGTRLTVT.

This sequence joins TRBV20-1 and TRBJ2-1; D remains ambiguous. Between the trimmed V and J ends, which lost 0 bases and 5 bases, there was a span of 8 bases. The CDR3 length is 13 residues. Per germline, CDR1 DFQATT and CDR2 SNEGSKA (reference sequence). CDR3 coding DNA: TGCAGTGCTAGAGAGTGGCAGAACAATGAGCAGTTCTTC. Protein product: CSAREWQNNEQFF.

The genes are TRBV20-1 and TRBJ1-1, with 10 bases identical to TRBD1. This CDR3 is built from 17 residues. The trim removed 6 bases at V and 2 bases at J, leaving 15 bases unmatched. CDR1 and CDR2 from the germline V gene are DFQATT and SNEGSKA (reference sequence). The DNA for the CDR3 is TGCAGTGCAGAAGGGACAGGGGCCCCGCGGGTTAACACTGAAGCTTTCTTT. The encoded protein is CSAEGTGAPRVNTEAFF.

The chain joins TRBV9 to TRBJ2-5; D not certain. V was clipped by 0 bases and J by 0 bases, with 3 bases between them. This CDR3 has 13 amino acids. The germline CDR1 and CDR2 sequences are SGDLS and YYNGEE. For the CDR3, the DNA is TGTGCCAGCAGCGTAGGGTACCAAGAGACCCAGTACTTC. This codes for CASSVGYQETQYF.

The rearrangement joins TRBV11-2 to TRBJ2-7; the D gene is possibly TRBD1 (7 bases). Germline lookup yields CDR1 SGHAT and CDR2 FQNNGV. Trimming pared 5 bases from V and 6 bases from J, leaving 17 bases between. The CDR3 is made up of 14 amino acids. The CDR3 sequence is CASSPLQGGSEQYF. CDR3 coding DNA: TGTGCCAGCAGCCCCCTTCAGGGGGGCTCCGAGCAGTACTTC.

This clone was counted many times. The chain carries TRBV27 and TRBJ2-5, with 13 positions matching TRBD2. Per the germline V gene, CDR1 is MNHEY and CDR2 is SMNVEV (reference sequence). With V trimmed by 6 bases and J by 11 bases, 3 bases remained unmatched. This CDR3 is 12 amino acids long. CDR3 region: CASRTSGRTQYF. In nucleotides, the CDR3 is TGTGCCAGCAGGACTAGCGGGAGGACTCAGTACTTC.

J is TRBJ2-3 and V is TRBV7-3, with D possibly matching TRBD2 (6 bases). CDR1 SGHTA and CDR2 FQGTGA come from the germline V gene. V lost 4 bases to trimming and J lost 6 bases, with 11 bases between them. This CDR3 region has 13 residues. Here the CDR3 reads CASSSGGWDTQYF. The CDR3 nucleotides read TGTGCCAGCAGCTCTGGAGGGTGGGATACGCAGTATTTT.

Of note for this clone: One end of the junction varies from germline; a read error may be responsible. This chain connects TRBV5-4 to TRBJ1-2; perhaps TRBD1 as D (5 bases). This CDR3 contains 13 residues. Germline V gene lookup returns CDR1 SGHNT and CDR2 YYREEE (reference sequence). The CDR3 sequence: CASSWGRRDGYSF. CDR3 nucleotide sequence: TGTGCCAGCAGCTGGGGACGTCGGGATGGCTACTCCTTC. The full variable domain, completed using reference TRBV5-4 and TRBJ1-2, is ETGVTQSPTHLIKTRGQQVTLRCSSQSGHNTVSWYQQALGQGPQFIFQYYREEENGRGNFPPRFSGLQFPNYSSELNVNALELDDSALYLCASSWGRRDGYSFGSGTRLTVV.

DNA for the CDR3: TGTGCCAGCTCACGGACGCTAGCGGGAATGAAGAATGAGCAGTTCTTC. It specifies CASSRTLAGMKNEQFF. The rearrangement links TRBV18 to TRBJ2-1; the match to TRBD2 covers 9 bases. The CDR3 has 16 amino acids. Looked up from germline, CDR1 is KGHSH and CDR2 is LQKENI. V gave up 4 bases and J gave up 7 bases; unmatched junction bases: 11.